The TCR beta chain described here comes from a study of shared clonotypes between healthy human individuals. Study-wide points: Sampling included only blood; tissue repertoires likely differ. Measured sharing among donors was expected to vary with sequencing depth.

The data were produced by immunoSEQ multiplex PCR, yet TCRdb's version contains in-frame clones alone and is incomplete. The profile shows some 2.1 million clones, 93% of them singletons. Remarks on this clone: Its specificity is not known.

Germline values: CDR1 KGHSH, CDR2 LQKENI. V shed 6 bases, J shed 10 bases, and the junction held 20 bases outside the gene matches. The CDR3 is 17 amino acids. Naivety among CD8 cells was defined by CD45RO negativity and positive CCR7 selection, thereby excluding terminally differentiated effector memory CD45RA+ cells. This receptor was identified in a man in his late teens or twenties in good health. Some clones in this sample may be carry-over from other donors' samples. Sequencing input: naive CD8+ T cells from PBMCs. This chain uses TRBV18 with TRBJ2-1, with 8 bases that match TRBD1. The CDR3 DNA is TGTGCCAGCTCGCCGACCCGACGGGACAGGATTTCGAAGGAGCAGTTCTTC. Its translation: CASSPTRRDRISKEQFF.